The source of this TCR beta chain is a study of response to subunit inactivated influenza vaccine. This CDR3 contains 14 residues. V shed 7 bases and J 3 bases; nucleotides not matched to a gene: 5. TCRdb re-analysed the RT-PCR reads in MiXCR, keeping a single row per CDR3 protein. The profile shows around 520,000 distinct CDR3 sequences, about 25% of them singletons. Concerning this clonotype itself: What it recognizes is unknown.

Study results and caveats: With each seasonal influenza vaccination, the authors suggested, few new T cells are recruited.

Material: CD4+ T cells sorted from PBMCs, obtained 4 to 6 days after vaccination. This clonotype was obtained from a man aged 50 or older who received an inactivated influenza vaccine. J is TRBJ2-1 and V is TRBV12-3 or TRBV12-4; the match to TRBD1 covers 8 bases. CDR3 DNA: TGTGCCAGCACTCGGACAGGGTTCTACAATGAGCAGTTCTTC. It specifies CASTRTGFYNEQFF.